This T cell receptor (beta chain) was observed in a study of T cells expressing NK-cell markers. Study background: The authors sequenced eight donors, of whom seven were HCMV-seropositive and one was seronegative.

TCRdb reprocessed the 5' RACE reads; each CDR3 protein has one entry and no DNA is given. Here the sample table reports 5,000 to 6,500 distinct CDR3 sequences. As for this clonotype: Its antigen is unknown.

The CDR3 consists of 12 residues. Germline V gene lookup returns CDR1 SGDLS and CDR2 YYNGEE. General study points: The dominant NKG2C+ clonotypes represented about 1.0-7.5% of CD8+ T cells in over 5 donors. No clear determination of HCMV specificity was made for expanded NKG2C+ T cell clones. The CD3+CD56-NKG2C+ fraction was also led by these clonotypes in a handful of donors.

The chain carries TRBV9 and TRBJ2-7; TCRdb returns TRBD2, unconfirmable since there is no DNA. Specimen: blood T cells: a sorted CD56 or NKG2C T cell subset, CD4+ or CD8+ T cells, or bulk PBMC T cells (not recorded which). The sequence derives from a man younger than 35 in good health. CDR3 in amino acids: CASGTGTYEQYF.